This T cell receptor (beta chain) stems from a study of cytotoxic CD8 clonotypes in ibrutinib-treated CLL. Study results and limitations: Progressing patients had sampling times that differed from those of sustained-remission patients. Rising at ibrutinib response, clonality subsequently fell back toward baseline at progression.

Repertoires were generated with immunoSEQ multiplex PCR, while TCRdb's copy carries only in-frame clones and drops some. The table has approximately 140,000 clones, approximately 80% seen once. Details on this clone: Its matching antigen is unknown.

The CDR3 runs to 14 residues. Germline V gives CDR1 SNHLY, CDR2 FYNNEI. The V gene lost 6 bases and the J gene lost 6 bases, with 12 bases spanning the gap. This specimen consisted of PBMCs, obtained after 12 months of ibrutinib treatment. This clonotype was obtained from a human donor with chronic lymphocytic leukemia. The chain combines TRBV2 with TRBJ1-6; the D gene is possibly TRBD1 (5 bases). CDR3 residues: CASRRGEGNSPLHF. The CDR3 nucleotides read TGTGCCAGCAGGAGGGGAGAGGGTAATTCACCCCTCCACTTT.